Listed here are 13 T cell receptor beta chains from one sample, sequenced in a study of blood T cell repertoires in COVID-19. Produced via immunoSEQ multiplex PCR; TCRdb's table is partial and in-frame only. The table shows about 23,000 clones, with approximately 86% occurring only once. Material: peripheral blood. These receptors were taken from a human donor with acute or convalescent COVID-19. The donor label of this sample is uncertain.

The chain carries TRBV6-5 and TRBJ1-2; D perhaps matches TRBD1 (6 bases). This CDR3 region has 13 residues. V lost 7 bases to trimming and J lost 4 bases, with 13 bases between them. The germline gives CDR1 MNHEY, CDR2 SVGAGI. The CDR3, as DNA: TGTGCCAGCACTCCAGGGGTTGGCTATGGCTACACCTTC. Its protein is CASTPGVGYGYTF.

The V gene is TRBV7-9, the J gene TRBJ1-6; 9 nucleotides align to TRBD1. The V and J ends lost 4 bases and 9 bases, in that order; junction bases with no gene match: 10. The CDR3 has 16 residues. Per the germline V gene, CDR1 is SEHNR and CDR2 is FQNEAQ (reference sequence). CDR3 in amino acids: CASSSSGTGFFSPLHF. DNA for the CDR3: TGTGCCAGCAGCTCCTCCGGGACAGGGTTTTTTTCACCCCTCCACTTT.

This chain uses TRBV27 with TRBJ1-2, with D perhaps matching TRBD1 (6 bases). Germline lookup yields CDR1 MNHEY and CDR2 SMNVEV (reference sequence). This CDR3 region has 13 residues. The V and J ends lost 2 bases and 8 bases respectively, with 12 bases between them. The CDR3 nucleotides read TGTGCCAGCAGTTTACAGGGGTCCTGGGGCTACACCTTC. As protein: CASSLQGSWGYTF.

V and J are TRBV30 and TRBJ2-1; TRBD2 agrees at 16 bases. CDR3 size: 18 residues. Germline trimming cut 2 bases from V and 2 bases from J; bases unmatched to any gene: 6. CDR1 GTSNPN and CDR2 SVGIG come from the germline V gene (reference sequence). The CDR3: CAWSMGGTSGGAYNEQFF. CDR3 coding DNA: TGTGCCTGGAGTATGGGAGGGACTAGCGGGGGGGCCTACAATGAGCAGTTCTTC.

The rearrangement links TRBV10-3 to TRBJ2-7, with D perhaps matching TRBD1 (6 bases). This CDR3 has 13 amino acids. Germline V CDR1 and CDR2: ENHRY, SYGVKD. The CDR3 region is CGSSPGASYEQYF. CDR3 nucleotide sequence: TGTGGGTCCAGCCCAGGGGCATCCTACGAGCAGTACTTC.

The chain recombines TRBV2 with TRBJ2-3, with TRBD1 matching 11 bases. Germline lookup yields CDR1 SNHLY and CDR2 FYNNEI. V lost 6 bases and J lost 4; bases outside the gene matches: 6. There are 15 residues in the CDR3. Here the CDR3 DNA reads TGTGCCAGCAGATTGGACAGGGGGCGGCCAGATACGCAGTATTTT. Protein product: CASRLDRGRPDTQYF.

The chain uses TRBV6-2 or TRBV6-3 and TRBJ2-1, with D hard to call. The length of the CDR3 is 12 residues. The V end lost 2 bases, the J end lost 8 bases, and 7 bases lay between the germline ends. CDR1 is MNHEY and CDR2 is SVGEGT in the germline V gene. The chain's CDR3 is CASSYEVHEQFF. CDR3 bases: TGTGCCAGCAGTTACGAGGTCCATGAGCAGTTCTTC.

The rearrangement joins TRBV5-8 to TRBJ2-7, with 9 bases that match TRBD2. Germline CDR1 SGHTS, CDR2 YDEGEE. The length of the CDR3 is 14 residues. V lost 0 bases, J lost 5 bases, and 3 bases stayed unmatched. This chain's CDR3 is CASSLGTSADEQYF. Written as DNA, the CDR3 is TGTGCCAGCAGCTTGGGGACTAGCGCAGACGAGCAGTACTTC.

V is TRBV18 and J is TRBJ1-1; D unresolved. This CDR3 region has 13 residues. Germline V gives CDR1 KGHSH, CDR2 LQKENI. V was cut by 3 bases and J by 0 bases, with 5 bases left in between. DNA of the CDR3: TGTGCCAGCTCACCGGAGATGAACACTGAAGCTTTCTTT. It translates to CASSPEMNTEAFF.

The chain carries TRBV4-2 and TRBJ2-3, with D unresolved. Germline V gene sequence: CDR1 LGHNA, CDR2 YNFKEQ. This CDR3 spans 15 amino acids. V was trimmed by 0 bases and J by 6 bases, leaving 13 bases between them. CDR3 bases: TGTGCCAGCAGCCAAGATTTCGAGAGAGCGGATACGCAGTATTTT. Amino acid sequence: CASSQDFERADTQYF.

The rearrangement links TRBV7-9 to TRBJ2-1; D might be TRBD2 (6 bases). CDR3 length: 13 residues. Germline V lookup: CDR1 SEHNR, CDR2 FQNEAQ (reference sequence). Trimming took 4 bases from V and 4 from J, leaving 8 bases between them. The CDR3 DNA reads as TGTGCCAGCAGCTCGGGACTTTACAATGAGCAGTTCTTC. It codes for CASSSGLYNEQFF.

V is TRBV7-2 and J is TRBJ2-7; 9 positions match TRBD2. Germline CDR1 reads SGHTA; CDR2 reads FQGNSA. V lost 4 bases, J lost 0 bases, and 10 bases stayed unmatched. CDR3 length: 17 amino acids. The CDR3: CASSSPTLAGSSYEQYF. The DNA for the CDR3 is TGTGCCAGCAGCTCTCCCACTCTAGCGGGGAGCTCCTACGAGCAGTACTTC.

The rearrangement joins TRBV5-6 to TRBJ2-6; D is ambiguous. The CDR3 contains 14 residues. V was clipped by 2 bases and J by 4 bases, with 7 bases between them. Germline V CDR1 and CDR2: SGHDT, YYEEEE. CDR3 in DNA: TGTGCCAGCAGCTTTGACTTCGGGGCCAACGTCCTGACTTTC. It codes for CASSFDFGANVLTF.